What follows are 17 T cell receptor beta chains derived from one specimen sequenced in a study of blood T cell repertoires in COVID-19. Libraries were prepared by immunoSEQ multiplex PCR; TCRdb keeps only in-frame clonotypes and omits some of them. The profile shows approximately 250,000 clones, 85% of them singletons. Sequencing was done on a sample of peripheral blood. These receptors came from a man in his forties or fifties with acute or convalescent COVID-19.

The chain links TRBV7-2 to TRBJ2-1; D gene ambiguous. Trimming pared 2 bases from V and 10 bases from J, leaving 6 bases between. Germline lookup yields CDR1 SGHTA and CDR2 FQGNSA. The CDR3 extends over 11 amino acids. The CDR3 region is CASSLYGEQFF. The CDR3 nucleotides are TGTGCCAGCAGCTTATATGGCGAGCAGTTCTTC.

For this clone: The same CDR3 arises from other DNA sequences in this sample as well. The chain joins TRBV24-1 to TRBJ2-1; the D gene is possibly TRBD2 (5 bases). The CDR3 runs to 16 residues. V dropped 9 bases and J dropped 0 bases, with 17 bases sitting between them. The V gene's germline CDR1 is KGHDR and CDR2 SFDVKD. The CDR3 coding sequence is TGTGCCACCGCCCCGGCGGGTCCTAGCTCCTACAATGAGCAGTTCTTC. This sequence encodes CATAPAGPSSYNEQFF.

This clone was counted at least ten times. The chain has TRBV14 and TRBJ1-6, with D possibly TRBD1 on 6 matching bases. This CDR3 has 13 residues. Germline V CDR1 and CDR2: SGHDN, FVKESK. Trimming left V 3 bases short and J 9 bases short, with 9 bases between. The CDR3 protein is CASSQFRGSPLHF. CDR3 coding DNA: TGTGCCAGCAGCCAGTTCAGGGGTTCACCCCTCCACTTT.

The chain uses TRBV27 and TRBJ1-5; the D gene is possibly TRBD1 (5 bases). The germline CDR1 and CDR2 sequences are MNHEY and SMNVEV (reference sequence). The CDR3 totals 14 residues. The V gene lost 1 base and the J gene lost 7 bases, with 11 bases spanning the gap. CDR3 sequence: CASSLLSGDQPQHF. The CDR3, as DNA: TGTGCCAGCAGTTTATTGTCGGGGGACCAGCCCCAGCATTTT.

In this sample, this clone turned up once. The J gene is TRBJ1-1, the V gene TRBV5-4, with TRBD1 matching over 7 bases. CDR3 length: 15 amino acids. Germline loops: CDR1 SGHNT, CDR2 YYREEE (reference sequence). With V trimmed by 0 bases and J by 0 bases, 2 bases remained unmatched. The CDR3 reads CASSLEGAMNTEAFF. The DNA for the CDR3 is TGTGCCAGCAGCTTGGAGGGGGCCATGAACACTGAAGCTTTCTTT.

The CDR3 nucleotides are TGCGCCAGCAGCTTGGGGATGGGCCCCCATCAGCCCCAGCATTTT. This gives the protein CASSLGMGPHQPQHF. The chain joins TRBV5-1 to TRBJ1-5; D call uncertain. Germline values: CDR1 SGHRS, CDR2 YFSETQ. The CDR3 is 15 residues long. V dropped 0 bases and J dropped 5 bases, with 12 bases sitting between them.

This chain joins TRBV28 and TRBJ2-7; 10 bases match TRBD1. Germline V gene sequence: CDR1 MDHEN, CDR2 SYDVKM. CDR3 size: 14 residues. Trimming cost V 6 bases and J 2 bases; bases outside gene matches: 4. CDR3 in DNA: TGTGCCAGCAGCAGTGGACAGGGGGCCTACGAGCAGTACTTC. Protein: CASSSGQGAYEQYF.

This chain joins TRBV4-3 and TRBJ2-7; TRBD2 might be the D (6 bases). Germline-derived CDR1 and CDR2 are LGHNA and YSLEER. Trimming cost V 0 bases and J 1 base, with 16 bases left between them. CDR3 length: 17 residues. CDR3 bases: TGCGCCAGCAGCCAAGATTATGTGGGGACTGGTTCCTACGAGCAGTACTTC. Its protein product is CASSQDYVGTGSYEQYF.

The CDR3 here is CASSLHGTLGQPQHF. In DNA form, the CDR3 reads TGTGCCAGCAGTTTACACGGGACATTGGGTCAGCCCCAGCATTTT. The chain uses TRBV28 and TRBJ1-5; perhaps TRBD1 as D (6 bases). The CDR3 runs 15 residues. Trimming took off 2 bases at V and 6 bases at J, with 14 bases between the two ends. The germline V gene encodes CDR1 MDHEN and CDR2 SYDVKM.

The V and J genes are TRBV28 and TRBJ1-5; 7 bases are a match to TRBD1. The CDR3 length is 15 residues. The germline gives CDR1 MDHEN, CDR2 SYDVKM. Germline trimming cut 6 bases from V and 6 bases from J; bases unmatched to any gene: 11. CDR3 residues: CASRGRQGPGQPQHF. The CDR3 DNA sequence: TGTGCCAGCAGGGGTAGACAGGGTCCGGGTCAGCCCCAGCATTTT.

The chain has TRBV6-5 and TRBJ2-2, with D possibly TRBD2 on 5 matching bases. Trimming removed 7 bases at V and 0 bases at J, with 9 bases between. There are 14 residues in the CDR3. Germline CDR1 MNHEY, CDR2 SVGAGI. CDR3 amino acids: CASNRGSNTGELFF. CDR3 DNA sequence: TGTGCCAGCAACCGGGGTTCGAACACCGGGGAGCTGTTTTTT.

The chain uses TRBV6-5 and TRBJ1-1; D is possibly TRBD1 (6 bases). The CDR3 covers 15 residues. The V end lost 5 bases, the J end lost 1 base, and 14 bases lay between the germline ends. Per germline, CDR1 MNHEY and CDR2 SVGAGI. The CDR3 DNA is TGTGCCAGCAGTCCCGTAGGGGGGGGGAACACTGAAGCTTTCTTT. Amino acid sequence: CASSPVGGGNTEAFF.

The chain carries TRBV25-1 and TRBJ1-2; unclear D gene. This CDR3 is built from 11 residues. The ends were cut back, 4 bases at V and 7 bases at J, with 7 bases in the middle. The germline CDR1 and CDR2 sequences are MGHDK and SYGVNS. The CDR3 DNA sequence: TGTGCCAGCAGTGGCTCGCGTGGCTACACCTTC. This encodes CASSGSRGYTF.

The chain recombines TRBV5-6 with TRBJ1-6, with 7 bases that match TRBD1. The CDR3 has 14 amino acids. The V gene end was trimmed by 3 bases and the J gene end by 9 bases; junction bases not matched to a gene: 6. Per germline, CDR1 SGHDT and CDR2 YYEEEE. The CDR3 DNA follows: TGTGCCAGCAGCTGGGACAGCAACTTTTCACCCCTCCACTTT. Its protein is CASSWDSNFSPLHF. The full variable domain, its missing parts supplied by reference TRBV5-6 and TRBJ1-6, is DAGVTQSPTHLIKTRGQQVTLRCSPKSGHDTVSWYQQALGQGPQFIFQYYEEEERQRGNFPDRFSGHQFPNYSSELNVNALLLGDSALYLCASSWDSNFSPLHFGNGTRLTVT.

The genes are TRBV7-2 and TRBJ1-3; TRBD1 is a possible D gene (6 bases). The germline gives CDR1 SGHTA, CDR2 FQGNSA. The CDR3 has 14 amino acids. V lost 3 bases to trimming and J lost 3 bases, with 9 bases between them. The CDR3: CASSFGQLGNTIYF. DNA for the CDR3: TGTGCCAGCAGCTTTGGACAGCTTGGAAACACCATATATTTT.

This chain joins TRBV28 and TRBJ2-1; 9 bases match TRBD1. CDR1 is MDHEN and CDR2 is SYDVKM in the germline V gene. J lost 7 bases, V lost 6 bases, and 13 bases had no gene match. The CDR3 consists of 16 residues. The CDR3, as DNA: TGTGCCAGCAGGAAATACCGGGACAGGGCGAATAATGAGCAGTTCTTC. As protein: CASRKYRDRANNEQFF. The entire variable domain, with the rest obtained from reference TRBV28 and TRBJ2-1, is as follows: DVKVTQSSRYLVKRTGEKVFLECVQDMDHENMFWYRQDPGLGLRLIYFSYDVKMKEKGDIPEGYSVSREKKERFSLILESASTNQTSMYLCASRKYRDRANNEQFFGPGTRLTVL.

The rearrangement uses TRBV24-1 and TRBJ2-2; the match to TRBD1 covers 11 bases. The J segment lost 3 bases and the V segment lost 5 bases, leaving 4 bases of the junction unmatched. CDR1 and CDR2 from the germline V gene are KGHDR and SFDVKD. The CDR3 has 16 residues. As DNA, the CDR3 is TGTGCCACCAGTGGGTCGGGACAGGGGGACACCGGGGAGCTGTTTTTT. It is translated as CATSGSGQGDTGELFF.